This TCR beta chain was documented in a study of tumor and adjacent non-tumor tissue in lung cancer. No cell sorting was done before RNA was extracted from the tissue. Between August and November 2014, newly diagnosed, chemotherapy-naive lung cancer patients underwent thoracic surgery in China. Findings and caveats of the study: Tumor tissue had significantly higher TCR diversity than normal lung. Normal lung showed higher cumulative top 100 clone frequency than tumor.

Germline values: CDR1 DFQATT, CDR2 SNEGSKA (reference sequence). V dropped 6 bases and J dropped 8; count of bases not matched to a gene: 7. This CDR3 is 13 amino acids long. In its sample, this clonotype was seen many times. The antigen is undetermined. The library came from three nested PCR rounds adapted from ARM-PCR protocols. Each CDR3 protein gets one entry after TCRdb re-called the multiplex PCR reads with MiXCR. The table shows under 95,000 distinct CDR3 sequences, with roughly 66% occurring only once. The chain uses TRBV20-1 and TRBJ1-4; 9 positions agree with TRBD1. This receptor was obtained from a man aged 55 to 70 with non-small cell lung cancer. The sequencing input was lung tumor tissue. The CDR3, as DNA: TGCAGTGCACTAGGACAGGGGCGAGAAAAACTGTTTTTT. Amino acid sequence: CSALGQGREKLFF.